This T cell receptor (beta chain) was profiled in a study of CD8 T cells in ankylosing spondylitis. The CDR3 spans 15 residues. Germline loops: CDR1 DFQATT, CDR2 SNEGSKA (reference sequence). V shed 3 bases and J 1 base; nucleotides not matched to a gene: 7. TCRdb re-called the 5' RACE reads through MiXCR, storing one row per CDR3 protein. This table has 750,000 to 850,000 distinct CDR3 sequences, 10% to 15% appearing once. General observations from the study: Eight highly homologous variants formed a TCR beta motif that appeared characteristic of ankylosing spondylitis blood.

A word on this clonotype: Its specificity is unknown.

V is TRBV20-1 and J is TRBJ2-3; TRBD2 matches at 7 bases. The clonotype was recovered from a male donor with ankylosing spondylitis. Sequencing was performed on blood, either unsorted or a sorted T cell fraction (not recorded which). The CDR3 loop is CSASAGVSGTDTQYF. The CDR3 nucleotides read TGCAGTGCTAGTGCGGGAGTGTCTGGCACAGATACGCAGTATTTT.